The 22 T cell receptor beta chains below come from one sample, sequenced in a study of cytomegalovirus exposure and HLA in healthy donors. PCR was performed using 60 Vbeta and 13 Jbeta primers. The method was immunoSEQ multiplex PCR; TCRdb's version includes in-frame clones alone and lacks a portion of them. The sample records 110,000 to 150,000 clones, around four fifths being singletons. The sample was PBMCs. All receptors come from a boy aged 2 to 10 in good health and CMV-seronegative.

This clone was detected only once. The rearrangement links TRBV19 to TRBJ1-6; no reliable D call. The CDR3 covers 14 residues. Trimming removed 1 base from V and 7 bases from J, with 8 bases in between. Germline values: CDR1 LNHDA, CDR2 SQIVND (reference sequence). The CDR3 region has the DNA TGTGCCAGTAGTATAGCCAGGATGAATTCACCCCTCCACTTT. Amino acids: CASSIARMNSPLHF.

The chain is built from TRBV6-6 and TRBJ2-7; 9 positions match TRBD1. The CDR3 totals 15 residues. The germline V gene encodes CDR1 MNHNY and CDR2 SVGAGI (reference sequence). V shed 2 bases, J shed 6 bases, and the junction held 8 bases outside the gene matches. In DNA form, the CDR3 reads TGTGCCAGCAGTTACACCGGGACAGGGAACATCGAGCAGTACTTC. Protein sequence: CASSYTGTGNIEQYF.

The sample holds one count of this clone. The chain is built from TRBV15 and TRBJ2-5; D is perhaps TRBD2 (8 bases). The J call is doubtful: the DNA matches TRBJ2-7 better. The CDR3 is made up of 16 amino acids. CDR1 is LNHNV and CDR2 is YYDKDF in the germline V gene (reference sequence). CDR3 in DNA: TGTGCCACCTCCTACCGGGGGGGGACAGACCCTTACGAGCAGTACTTC. Translating it yields CATSYRGGTDPYEQYF.

The J gene is TRBJ1-2, the V gene TRBV7-9, with TRBD1 identical over 7 bases. The germline CDR1 and CDR2 sequences are SEHNR and FQNEAQ (reference sequence). The CDR3 sequence is 12 residues long. V dropped 5 bases and J dropped 4; count of bases not matched to a gene: 1. The DNA of the CDR3 is TGTGCCAGCAGCCGGGACAGCTATGGCTACACCTTC. It codes for CASSRDSYGYTF. Full variable domain (remainder filled in from reference TRBV7-9 and TRBJ1-2): DTGVSQNPRHKITKRGQNVTFRCDPISEHNRLYWYRQTLGQGPEFLTYFQNEAQLEKSRLLSDRFSAERPKGSFSTLEIQRTEQGDSAMYLCASSRDSYGYTFGSGTRLTVV.

This chain joins TRBV25-1 and TRBJ1-1, with unresolved D. The CDR3 contains 14 residues. The germline V gene encodes CDR1 MGHDK and CDR2 SYGVNS. V dropped 5 bases and J dropped 0 bases, with 10 bases sitting between them. This chain's CDR3 is CASSKRNMNTEAFF. The CDR3 nucleotides are TGTGCCAGCAGTAAACGTAACATGAACACTGAAGCTTTCTTT.

This clone was detected only a few times. This chain uses TRBV9 with TRBJ1-1; D not resolved. CDR3 length equals 11 residues. V shed 3 bases and J shed 6 bases, with 6 bases lying between them. Germline loops: CDR1 SGDLS, CDR2 YYNGEE. In DNA form, the CDR3 reads TGTGCCAGCAGCGCCGTCTCTGAAGCTTTCTTT. It specifies CASSAVSEAFF.

This clone was counted only a few times. The chain is built from TRBV6-1 and TRBJ1-6; maybe TRBD1 (6 bases). CDR3 length: 15 residues. The V end lost 3 bases, the J end lost 9 bases, and 15 bases lay between the germline ends. In germline, CDR1 is MNHNS, CDR2 SASEGT. The CDR3 DNA reads as TGTGCCAGCAGTGACGGTTCGGGGGGCGGTTCACCCCTCCACTTT. Protein sequence: CASSDGSGGGSPLHF.

This clone was observed a handful of times. The chain couples TRBV28 to TRBJ2-7; 9 bases fit TRBD2. This CDR3 region has 11 residues. The V segment lost 11 bases and the J segment 6 bases; nucleotides outside the gene matches: 5. Germline CDR1 and CDR2: MDHEN and SYDVKM. The CDR3 DNA reads TGTGCCGCAGCGGGGGGCACCGAGCAGTACTTC. This gives the protein CAAAGGTEQYF. The complete variable domain, with remaining parts taken from reference TRBV28 and TRBJ2-7, reads DVKVTQSSRYLVKRTGEKVFLECVQDMDHENMFWYRQDPGLGLRLIYFSYDVKMKEKGDIPEGYSVSREKKERFSLILESASTNQTSMYLCAAAGGTEQYFGPGTRLTVT.

This clone was counted only a few times. The chain uses TRBV6-6 and TRBJ2-5; D gene ambiguous. Germline assignment: CDR1 MNHNY and CDR2 SVGAGI (reference sequence). This CDR3 spans 14 amino acids. Between the trimmed V and J ends, which lost 0 bases and 5 bases, there was a span of 10 bases. CDR3 amino acids: CASSYSLPRETQYF. CDR3 DNA: TGTGCCAGCAGTTACTCCCTCCCCAGGGAGACCCAGTACTTC.

V gene TRBV6-1 combines with J gene TRBJ1-5, with 10 bases lining up with TRBD1. Germline assignment: CDR1 MNHNS and CDR2 SASEGT. Losses at the gene ends were 2 bases for V and 8 bases for J; bases not matched to a gene: 6. CDR3 size: 15 residues. CDR3 nucleotides: TGTGCCAGCAGTGAACTGGGACAGGGGTTTGAGCCCCAGCATTTT. Its translation: CASSELGQGFEPQHF.

This rearrangement joins TRBV10-1 to TRBJ2-3, with D uncertain. Between the trimmed V and J ends, which lost 0 bases and 0 bases, there was a span of 7 bases. CDR1 is WNHNN and CDR2 is SYGVQD in the germline V gene (reference sequence). This CDR3 spans 15 amino acids. The CDR3 is CASSESGSSTDTQYF. The CDR3 coding sequence is TGCGCCAGCAGTGAGTCCGGGTCTAGCACAGATACGCAGTATTTT.

The V and J genes are TRBV29-1 and TRBJ2-7; tentatively, D is TRBD1 (5 bases). Germline V gene data show CDR1 as SQVTM and CDR2 as ANQGSEA. V was cut by 7 bases and J by 3 bases, with 13 bases left in between. This CDR3 is 12 amino acids long. The CDR3 reads CSAKGSDYEQYF. The DNA of the CDR3 is TGCAGCGCCAAGGGGTCAGACTACGAGCAGTACTTC.

The chain has TRBV5-8 and TRBJ2-3; no definite D call. Deletions cut 0 bases from V and 1 base from J, with 6 bases between. CDR3 size: 14 residues. Germline V gene sequence: CDR1 SGHTS, CDR2 YDEGEE. In nucleotides, the CDR3 is TGTGCCAGCAGCTTGGGTCCTGGCACAGATACGCAGTATTTT. Translated: CASSLGPGTDTQYF.

This rearrangement joins TRBV7-9 to TRBJ1-3; D gene unclear. V shed 0 bases and J shed 4 bases, with 10 bases lying between them. This CDR3 comprises 15 residues. Germline assignment: CDR1 SEHNR and CDR2 FQNEAQ (reference sequence). The CDR3 DNA reads as TGTGCCAGCAGCTTAGCGCCGACATCAGGAAACACCATATATTTT. It specifies CASSLAPTSGNTIYF.

This clone came up once. The rearrangement joins TRBV6-5 to TRBJ1-3; perhaps TRBD1 as D (5 bases). The V gene lost 6 bases and the J gene lost 0 bases, with 9 bases spanning the gap. Germline CDR1 and CDR2: MNHEY and SVGAGI. CDR3 length: 14 residues. The CDR3 bases are TGTGCCAGCAGCTTCGGGGGCTCTGGAAACACCATATATTTT. Its translation is CASSFGGSGNTIYF.

The J gene is TRBJ1-1, the V gene TRBV5-1; TRBD1 agrees at 8 bases. The germline CDR1 and CDR2 sequences are SGHRS and YFSETQ. The CDR3 sequence is 16 residues long. V shed 4 bases, J shed 0 bases, and the junction held 8 bases outside the gene matches. CDR3 in amino acids: CASSPGGRGLNTEAFF. In nucleotides, the CDR3 is TGCGCCAGCAGCCCAGGGGGCCGGGGATTGAACACTGAAGCTTTCTTT.

As DNA, the CDR3 is TGCGCCAGCAGCTTGGCTGTCGGCGAGCAGTACTTC. This sequence encodes CASSLAVGEQYF. V and J are TRBV5-1 and TRBJ2-7; D is uncertain. The CDR3 runs to 12 residues. CDR1 is SGHRS, CDR2 YFSETQ, per germline. V lost 0 bases and J 6 bases, leaving 7 bases between the germline ends.

CDR3 DNA sequence: TGTGCCAGCAGGACAGGGGGCGATGAGCAGTTCTTC. Translation gives CASRTGGDEQFF. This sequence joins TRBV2 and TRBJ2-1, with 10 bases fitting TRBD1. Germline-derived CDR1 and CDR2 are SNHLY and FYNNEI. Trimming took 6 bases from V and 8 from J; bases not matched to a gene: 1. CDR3 length equals 12 residues.

This chain connects TRBV6-5 to TRBJ1-4, with a weak D call TRBD1 (6 bases). V lost 4 bases and J 8 bases, leaving 20 bases between the germline ends. The CDR3 loop spans 16 amino acids. Per germline, CDR1 MNHEY and CDR2 SVGAGI. This CDR3 reads CASSSPSQGKGEKLFF. In DNA, the CDR3 is TGTGCCAGCAGTTCTCCCTCACAGGGTAAGGGAGAAAAACTGTTTTTT.

The chain uses TRBV9 and TRBJ2-1; maybe TRBD1 (6 bases). This CDR3 comprises 14 residues. Germline V gene lookup returns CDR1 SGDLS and CDR2 YYNGEE. V gave up 3 bases and J gave up 8 bases, with 15 bases separating them. CDR3 protein: CASSARLGADEQFF. CDR3 nucleotides: TGTGCCAGCAGCGCCCGACTGGGGGCGGATGAGCAGTTCTTC.

The CDR3 sequence is CASSLGPGQNQPQHF. In DNA, the CDR3 is TGTGCCAGCAGCTTGGGCCCGGGACAGAATCAGCCCCAGCATTTT. The chain recombines TRBV5-6 with TRBJ1-5; 7 nucleotides align to TRBD1. The CDR3 has 15 residues. Germline assignment: CDR1 SGHDT and CDR2 YYEEEE. The junction had 4 bases not matched to a gene; V was cut back by 0 bases and J by 4 bases.

The rearrangement links TRBV10-2 to TRBJ1-3; D gene ambiguous. Germline V gives CDR1 WSHSY, CDR2 SAAADI. The CDR3 is made up of 13 amino acids. The germline V and J ends were trimmed by 2 bases and 9 bases, with 11 bases remaining between them. CDR3 loop: CASSEKGAGTIYF. The CDR3 DNA sequence: TGCGCCAGCAGTGAGAAGGGAGCGGGCACCATATATTTT.